This TCR beta chain stems from a study of T-cell memory formation after mild COVID-19. CDR1 SGHRS and CDR2 YFSETQ come from the germline V gene. Germline trimming cut 2 bases from V and 1 base from J; bases unmatched to any gene: 6. The CDR3 runs to 16 residues. One entry per CDR3 protein, called by TCRdb with MiXCR from the 5' RACE reads. The sample holds roughly 350,000 distinct CDR3 sequences; approximately 21% are singletons and the top ten take around 13%. V and J are TRBV5-1 and TRBJ2-3, with 8 bases aligning to TRBD2. Input material: PBMCs or a T cell subset sorted from them (not recorded which). The sequence was collected from an adult woman who had mild COVID-19 (a few samples of this study predate the infection). Cell type and time point are not known. The CDR3 DNA sequence: TGCGCCAGCAGCTTAAGAGCGGGAGTGGGCACAGATACGCAGTATTTT. It specifies CASSLRAGVGTDTQYF. The entire variable domain, with the rest obtained from reference TRBV5-1 and TRBJ2-3, is as follows: KAGVTQTPRYLIKTRGQQVTLSCSPISGHRSVSWYQQTPGQGLQFLFEYFSETQRNKGNFPGRFSGRQFSNSRSEMNVSTLELGDSALYLCASSLRAGVGTDTQYFGPGTRLTVL.